Listed here are 10 T cell receptor beta chains from one sample, sequenced in a study of T cells in tuberculosis. Clones were sequenced by immunoSEQ multiplex PCR, and TCRdb holds only the in-frame ones, with some missing. The profile shows 30,000 to 35,000 clones, roughly nine tenths of them singletons. Sequenced input: PBMCs. These receptors originate from a donor aged 10 to 29 with latent tuberculosis or without tuberculosis infection.

The chain recombines TRBV6-6 with TRBJ2-1, with TRBD2 matching over 7 bases. V was clipped by 2 bases and J by 3 bases; unmatched bases: 4. Germline CDR1 and CDR2: MNHNY and SVGAGI (reference sequence). This CDR3 spans 15 amino acids. The CDR3 spells CASSYAGAGYNEQFF. The CDR3 DNA sequence: TGTGCCAGCAGTTACGCGGGAGCTGGCTACAATGAGCAGTTCTTC.

This rearrangement joins TRBV4-3 to TRBJ2-2, with 8 bases lining up with TRBD2. Germline V gene sequence: CDR1 LGHNA, CDR2 YSLEER. V was pared by 4 bases and J by 4 bases, with 14 bases of the junction left unmatched. The CDR3 consists of 18 residues. CDR3 in amino acids: CASSRWELAASGTGELFF. CDR3 nucleotide sequence: TGCGCCAGCAGCCGCTGGGAACTAGCGGCGTCAGGCACCGGGGAGCTGTTTTTT.

V usage is TRBV30 and J usage is TRBJ2-7; D gene ambiguous. The CDR3 loop spans 13 amino acids. V lost 1 base, J lost 2 bases, and 9 bases lay in between. Germline CDR1 and CDR2: GTSNPN and SVGIG (reference sequence). The CDR3 loop is CAWSGRMAYEQYF. CDR3 bases: TGTGCCTGGAGTGGCAGGATGGCCTACGAGCAGTACTTC.

This clone was counted between two and nine times. V usage is TRBV4-1 and J usage is TRBJ1-1; no reliable D call. V lost 2 bases and J 5 bases, leaving 15 bases between the germline ends. The length of the CDR3 is 15 residues. Looked up from germline, CDR1 is MGHRA and CDR2 is YSYEKL. The CDR3: CASSQSHGVGTEAFF. CDR3 bases: TGCGCCAGCAGCCAAAGTCATGGCGTCGGGACTGAAGCTTTCTTT.

The chain links TRBV10-1 to TRBJ2-7, with TRBD2 matching over 7 bases. Germline V gene lookup returns CDR1 WNHNN and CDR2 SYGVQD (reference sequence). With 6 bases clipped from V and 2 bases from J, the junction kept 10 bases outside the gene matches. The CDR3 loop spans 15 amino acids. This chain's CDR3 is CASRPGEGIPYEQYF. The CDR3 DNA reads as TGCGCCAGCAGACCTGGGGAGGGGATTCCCTACGAGCAGTACTTC.

V usage is TRBV27 and J usage is TRBJ1-1; weak D call: TRBD1 (6 bases). V was shortened by 5 bases and J by 11 bases, with 18 bases between the two germline ends. CDR3 size: 13 residues. Germline CDR1 is MNHEY and CDR2 is SMNVEV (reference sequence). CDR3 sequence (DNA): TGTGCCAGCAGTATCACGACCCCAGGGGAGGCTTTCTTT. This encodes CASSITTPGEAFF.

The rearrangement links TRBV4-2 to TRBJ1-1; 8 nucleotides line up with TRBD1. The J segment lost 3 bases and the V segment lost 3 bases, leaving 6 bases of the junction unmatched. The germline CDR1 and CDR2 sequences are LGHNA and YNFKEQ. The CDR3 has 15 residues. In nucleotides, the CDR3 is TGTGCCAGCAGCCAGGGAGGACAGGGAGACACTGAAGCTTTCTTT. Its protein product is CASSQGGQGDTEAFF.

The V and J genes are TRBV4-1 and TRBJ2-1; 12 positions agree with TRBD2. Germline V gene data show CDR1 as MGHRA and CDR2 as YSYEKL. Unmatched junction bases numbered 16, after V lost 6 bases and J lost 10 bases. The CDR3 contains 17 residues. The CDR3 sequence: CASSRTSSGGAPIEQFF. The CDR3 nucleotides are TGCGCCAGCAGTCGAACCTCTAGCGGGGGGGCCCCAATCGAGCAGTTCTTC.

The V and J genes are TRBV7-2 and TRBJ1-2, with 9 positions matching TRBD1. The CDR3 is 15 amino acids. J gave up 3 bases and V 5 bases, and 7 bases lay outside the gene matches. Germline loops: CDR1 SGHTA, CDR2 FQGNSA. The CDR3 DNA is TGTGCCAGCAGCCCTACAGGGGGCGCAGACTATGGCTACACCTTC. It is translated as CASSPTGGADYGYTF.

This chain uses TRBV9 with TRBJ2-7; 9 bases agree with TRBD1. Per germline, CDR1 SGDLS and CDR2 YYNGEE. The junction had 7 bases not matched to a gene; V was cut back by 3 bases and J by 3 bases. The CDR3 extends over 15 amino acids. CDR3 in DNA: TGTGCCAGCAGCGCGGGGGGACAGGGACGCTACGAGCAGTACTTC. Protein product: CASSAGGQGRYEQYF. Full variable domain (rest looked up from reference TRBV9 and TRBJ2-7): DSGVTQTPKHLITATGQRVTLRCSPRSGDLSVYWYQQSLDQGLQFLIQYYNGEERAKGNILERFSAQQFPDLHSELNLSSLELGDSALYFCASSAGGQGRYEQYFGPGTRLTVT.